These T cell receptor beta chains were read from a single sample in a study of human thymus T cells. The assay was immunoSEQ multiplex PCR, and TCRdb's table has in-frame clones only and misses some. Of just over 45,000 clones listed, around 95% are singletons. Sequenced material: blood. The receptors stem from a girl under three years old with a congenital heart defect but otherwise immunologically healthy. The CDR3 runs from the conserved cysteine through the conserved F or W. A D gene is named only where the DNA matches it firmly. Clone size is shown for a subset of rows, as once, few, many or a class of expanded clone.

D	size	V	J	DNA	CDR3
.	.	TRBV5-6	TRBJ2-2	TGTGCCAGCAGCCCACCGGGACGTTGGGGCCCGAACACCGGGGAGCTGTTTTTT	CASSPPGRWGPNTGELFF
.	.	TRBV7-2	TRBJ2-3	TGTGCCAGCAGCTTAGAAGGTTACTTCCGCACAGATACGCAGTATTTT	CASSLEGYFRTDTQYF
.	.	TRBV6-5	TRBJ2-7	TGTGCCAGCACCGCCCCCGGGGCCCTGAAGCAGTACTTC	CASTAPGALKQYF
.	.	TRBV4-2	TRBJ2-7	TGTGCCAGCAGCTTGCTCCGCGAGCAGTACTTC	CASSLLREQYF
.	.	TRBV10-1	TRBJ2-1	TGCGCCAGCAGCCCCACCAGGGGCGAGCAGTTCTTC	CASSPTRGEQFF
.	.	TRBV28	TRBJ1-2	TGTGCCAGCACAAGCAGGTTTCAGGGCTATGGCTACACCTTC	CASTSRFQGYGYTF
.	.	TRBV5-1	TRBJ2-7	TGCGCCAGCAGCTTGGTTTGGGGGGGGCGAGAACCCTACGAGCAGTACTTC	CASSLVWGGREPYEQYF
TRBD2	.	TRBV28	TRBJ2-3	TGTGCCAGCAGACAGAAGAGGGCTAGCGGGTCCGGGACAGATACGCAGTATTTT	CASRQKRASGSGTDTQYF
TRBD1	.	TRBV9	TRBJ2-2	TGTGCCAGCAGCGTAGCGGCAGGGGGTGGCACCGGGGAGCTGTTTTTT	CASSVAAGGGTGELFF
TRBD1	.	TRBV27	TRBJ2-7	TGTGCCAGCAGCTCCCGGGACAGGGCAGGTACCTCCTACGAGCAGTACTTC	CASSSRDRAGTSYEQYF
.	.	TRBV2	TRBJ2-3	TGTGCCAGCAGTAGGGACACCAATACGCAGTATTTT	CASSRDTNTQYF
.	.	TRBV20-1	TRBJ2-7	TGCAGTGCTCGGGCCTACGAGCAGTACTTC	CSARAYEQYF
.	once	TRBV5-5	TRBJ2-5	TGTGCCAGCAGCTTGGGTCCAGGGGGGTTCCAAGAGACCCAGTACTTC	CASSLGPGGFQETQYF
.	.	TRBV5-1	TRBJ2-5	TGCGCCAGCAGCTTGGCCCCCCTGTACCAAGAGACCCAGTACTTC	CASSLAPLYQETQYF
.	.	TRBV4-3	TRBJ1-2	TGCGCCAGCAGCCAAGAAATAAGCCCAGCTAACTATGGCTACACCTTC	CASSQEISPANYGYTF
TRBD2	.	TRBV7-9	TRBJ2-1	TGTGCCAGCAGCTTAAAAGGGACTAAATTCTTC	CASSLKGTKFF
.	.	TRBV7-2	TRBJ2-1	TGTGCCAGCAGCTTAGCGTTGAATCTACGGTTCAGCTCCTACAATGAGCAGTTCTTC	CASSLALNLRFSSYNEQFF
.	.	TRBV5-4	TRBJ1-2	TGTGCCAGCAGCGGCGGGACAACCTATGGCTACACCTTC	CASSGGTTYGYTF
.	.	TRBV7-9	TRBJ2-3	TGTGCCAGCAGCCCCGAAGGGCTCGCAGATACGCAGTATTTT	CASSPEGLADTQYF
.	.	TRBV27	TRBJ2-7	TGTGCCAGCAGTAACCCCTCGGGGTACGAGCAGTACTTC	CASSNPSGYEQYF
TRBD1	.	TRBV5-4	TRBJ2-5	TGTGCCAGCAGCTTGCGGACAGGAATTAAAGAGACCCAGTACTTC	CASSLRTGIKETQYF
TRBD1	.	TRBV5-1	TRBJ1-2	TGCGCCAGCAGCGGGACTTCCGGGACAGCATATGGCTACACCTTC	CASSGTSGTAYGYTF
TRBD2	.	TRBV7-3	TRBJ2-3	TGTGCCAGCAGCCCGACCGGGACTAGCGGGACTTCTAGCACAGATACGCAGTATTTT	CASSPTGTSGTSSTDTQYF
.	.	TRBV5-1	TRBJ2-1	TGCGCCAGCAGAAGCCTAGCAGTAGTCCACAATGAGCAGTTCTTC	CASRSLAVVHNEQFF
TRBD1	.	TRBV6-1	TRBJ2-3	TGTGCCAGCAGTGAACAACAGGGGGCTACAGATACGCAGTATTTT	CASSEQQGATDTQYF
TRBD1	.	TRBV19	TRBJ1-5	TGTGCCAGTAGTCCTCGACAGGGGAAGAACCTTAGCAATCAGCCCCAGCATTTT	CASSPRQGKNLSNQPQHF
.	.	TRBV29-1	TRBJ2-1	TGCAGCGTCGTCGGGGCTAACTCCTACAATGAGCAGTTCTTC	CSVVGANSYNEQFF
.	.	TRBV7-2	TRBJ2-7	TGTGCCAGCAGCCTTGACACGGGGCCCGGCTTCCACGAGCAGTACTTC	CASSLDTGPGFHEQYF
TRBD1	.	TRBV4-2	TRBJ1-4	TGTGCCAGCAGCCAAGCCCCGGGACAGGGGGGAGAAAAACTGTTTTTT	CASSQAPGQGGEKLFF
TRBD2	.	TRBV5-1	TRBJ2-5	TGCGCCAGCAGGCGGCAGGGACTAGCGGGAGGGCGAGGCGGCGAGACCCAGTACTTC	CASRRQGLAGGRGGETQYF
.	.	TRBV11-1	TRBJ2-7	TGTGCCAGCAGCTTTTCCTGGACAGAGTTTTACGAGCAGTACTTC	CASSFSWTEFYEQYF